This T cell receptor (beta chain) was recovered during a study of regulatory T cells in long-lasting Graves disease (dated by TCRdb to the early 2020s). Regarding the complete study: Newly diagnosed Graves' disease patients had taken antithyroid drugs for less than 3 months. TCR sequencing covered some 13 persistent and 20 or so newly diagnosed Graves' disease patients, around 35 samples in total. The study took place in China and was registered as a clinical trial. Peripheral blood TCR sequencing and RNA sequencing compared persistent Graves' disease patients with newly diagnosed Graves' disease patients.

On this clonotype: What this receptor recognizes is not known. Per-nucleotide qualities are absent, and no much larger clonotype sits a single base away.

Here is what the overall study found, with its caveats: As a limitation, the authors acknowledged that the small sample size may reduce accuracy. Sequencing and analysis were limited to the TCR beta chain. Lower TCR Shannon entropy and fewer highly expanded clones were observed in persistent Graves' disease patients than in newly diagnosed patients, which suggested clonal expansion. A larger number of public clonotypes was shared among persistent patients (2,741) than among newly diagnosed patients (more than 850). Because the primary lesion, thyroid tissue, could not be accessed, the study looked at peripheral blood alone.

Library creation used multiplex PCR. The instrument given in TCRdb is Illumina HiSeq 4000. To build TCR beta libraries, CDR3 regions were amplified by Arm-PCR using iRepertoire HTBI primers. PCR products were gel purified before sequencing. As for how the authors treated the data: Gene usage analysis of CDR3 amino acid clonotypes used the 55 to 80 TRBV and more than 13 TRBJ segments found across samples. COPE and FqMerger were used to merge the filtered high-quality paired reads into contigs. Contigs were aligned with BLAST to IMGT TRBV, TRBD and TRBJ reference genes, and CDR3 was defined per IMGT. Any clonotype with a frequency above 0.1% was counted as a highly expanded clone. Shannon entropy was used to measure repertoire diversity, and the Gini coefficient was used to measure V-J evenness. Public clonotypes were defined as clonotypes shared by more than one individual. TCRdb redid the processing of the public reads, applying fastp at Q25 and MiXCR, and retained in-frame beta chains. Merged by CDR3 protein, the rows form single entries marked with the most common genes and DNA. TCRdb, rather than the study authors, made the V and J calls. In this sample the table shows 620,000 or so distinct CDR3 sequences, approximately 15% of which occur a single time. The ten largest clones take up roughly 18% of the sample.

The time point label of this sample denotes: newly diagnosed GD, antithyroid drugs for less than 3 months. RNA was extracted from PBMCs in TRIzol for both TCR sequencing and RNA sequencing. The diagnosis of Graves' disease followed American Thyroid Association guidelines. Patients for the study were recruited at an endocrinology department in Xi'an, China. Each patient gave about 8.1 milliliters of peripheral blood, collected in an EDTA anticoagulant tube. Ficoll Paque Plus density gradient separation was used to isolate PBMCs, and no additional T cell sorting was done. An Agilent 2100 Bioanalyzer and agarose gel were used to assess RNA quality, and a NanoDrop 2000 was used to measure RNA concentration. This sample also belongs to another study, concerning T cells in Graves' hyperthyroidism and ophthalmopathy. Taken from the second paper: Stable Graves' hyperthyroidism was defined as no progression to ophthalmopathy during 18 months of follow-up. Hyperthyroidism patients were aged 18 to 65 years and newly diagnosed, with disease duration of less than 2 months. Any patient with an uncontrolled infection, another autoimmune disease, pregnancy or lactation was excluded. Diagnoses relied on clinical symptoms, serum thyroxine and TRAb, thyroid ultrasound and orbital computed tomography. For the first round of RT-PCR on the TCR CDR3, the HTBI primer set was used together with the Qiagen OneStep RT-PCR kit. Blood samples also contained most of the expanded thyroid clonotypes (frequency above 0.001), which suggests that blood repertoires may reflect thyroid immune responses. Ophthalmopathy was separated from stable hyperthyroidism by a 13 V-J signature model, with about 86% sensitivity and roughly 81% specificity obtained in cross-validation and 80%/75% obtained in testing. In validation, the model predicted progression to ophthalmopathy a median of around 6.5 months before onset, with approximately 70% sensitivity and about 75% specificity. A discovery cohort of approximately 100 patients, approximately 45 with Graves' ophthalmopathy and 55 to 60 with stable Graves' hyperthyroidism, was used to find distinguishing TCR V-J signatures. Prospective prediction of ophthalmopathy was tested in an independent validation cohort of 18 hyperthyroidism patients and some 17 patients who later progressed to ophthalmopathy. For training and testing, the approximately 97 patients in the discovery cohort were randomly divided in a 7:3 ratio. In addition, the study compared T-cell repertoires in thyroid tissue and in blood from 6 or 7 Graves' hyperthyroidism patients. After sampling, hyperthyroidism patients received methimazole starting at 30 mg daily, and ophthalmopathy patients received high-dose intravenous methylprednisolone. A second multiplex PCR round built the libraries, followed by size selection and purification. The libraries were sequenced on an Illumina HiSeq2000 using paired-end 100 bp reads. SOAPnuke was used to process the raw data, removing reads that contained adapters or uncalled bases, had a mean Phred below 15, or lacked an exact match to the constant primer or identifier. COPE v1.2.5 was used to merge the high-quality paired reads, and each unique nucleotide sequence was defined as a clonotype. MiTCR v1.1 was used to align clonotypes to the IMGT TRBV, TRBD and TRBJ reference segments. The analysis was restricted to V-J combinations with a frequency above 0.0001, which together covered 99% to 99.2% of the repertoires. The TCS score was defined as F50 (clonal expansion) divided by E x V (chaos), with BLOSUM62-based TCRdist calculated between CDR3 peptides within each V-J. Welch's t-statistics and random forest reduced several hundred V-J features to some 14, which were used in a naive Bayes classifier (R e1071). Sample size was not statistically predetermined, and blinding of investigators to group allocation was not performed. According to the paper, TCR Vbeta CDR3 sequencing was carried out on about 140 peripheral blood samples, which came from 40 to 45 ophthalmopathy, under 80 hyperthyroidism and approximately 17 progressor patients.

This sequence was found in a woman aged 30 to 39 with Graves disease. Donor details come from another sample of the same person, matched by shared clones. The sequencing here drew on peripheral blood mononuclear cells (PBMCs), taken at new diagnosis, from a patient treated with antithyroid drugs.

The DNA is TGTGCCAGCATAGGGGGGCCAGGCGAGCAGTTCTTC. This is translated as CASIGGPGEQFF. The sequence joins TRBV6-1 to TRBJ2-1; the D segment might be TRBD1 or TRBD2, since each matches 6 bases. At the junction V is shortened by 7 bases and J by 10 bases, with 14 bases in between. Measured from the cysteine to the phenylalanine, the CDR3 is 12 residues long. Just the 36-base CDR3 DNA is kept, in frame starting at base 1. Taken from the germline V gene, the CDR1 and CDR2 loops are MNHNS and SASEGT.